This T cell receptor beta chain comes out of a study of shared clonotypes between healthy human individuals. There are 17 residues in the CDR3. Germline V gene lookup returns CDR1 SGHTA and CDR2 FQGTGA. V lost 5 bases to trimming and J lost 0 bases, with 17 bases between them. The data were produced by immunoSEQ multiplex PCR, yet TCRdb's version contains in-frame clones alone and is incomplete. The table lists 1,100,000 or so clones, 75% to 80% of them singletons, with under 0.65% in the top ten. This receptor was obtained from a man younger than 35 in good health. Some clones in this sample may be carry-over from other donors' samples. This rearrangement joins TRBV7-3 to TRBJ2-1; D gene uncertain. Specimen: memory CD4+ T cells from PBMCs. The subset was: CD45RA-negative fraction. CDR3 loop: CASSQRGPEFSYNEQFF. CDR3 sequence (DNA): TGTGCCAGCAGCCAACGAGGACCGGAGTTCTCCTACAATGAGCAGTTCTTC.